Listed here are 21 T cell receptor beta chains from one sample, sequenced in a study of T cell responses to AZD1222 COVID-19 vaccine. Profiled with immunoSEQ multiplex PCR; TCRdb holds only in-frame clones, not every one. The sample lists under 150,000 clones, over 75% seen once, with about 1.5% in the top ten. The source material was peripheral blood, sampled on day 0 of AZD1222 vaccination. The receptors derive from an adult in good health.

The CDR3 sequence: CASSYRPIYGYTF. The DNA for the CDR3 is TGTGCCAGCAGTTACCGCCCGATCTATGGCTACACCTTC. This sequence joins TRBV6-5 and TRBJ1-2; D ambiguous. V lost 2 bases, J lost 4 bases, and 8 bases lay in between. This CDR3 spans 13 amino acids. Per the germline V gene, CDR1 is MNHEY and CDR2 is SVGAGI.

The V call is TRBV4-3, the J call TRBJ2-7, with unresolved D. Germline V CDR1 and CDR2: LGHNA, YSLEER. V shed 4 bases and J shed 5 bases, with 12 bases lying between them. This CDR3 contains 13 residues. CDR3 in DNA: TGCGCCAGCAGCCCCCCGGGCCGGGACGAGCAGTACTTC. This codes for CASSPPGRDEQYF.

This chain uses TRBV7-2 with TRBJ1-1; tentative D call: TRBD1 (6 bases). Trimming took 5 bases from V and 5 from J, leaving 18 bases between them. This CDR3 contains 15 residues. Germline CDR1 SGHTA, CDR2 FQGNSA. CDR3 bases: TGTGCCAGCAGCACCCTCGCGGGGGGGGCTACTGAAGCTTTCTTT. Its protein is CASSTLAGGATEAFF.

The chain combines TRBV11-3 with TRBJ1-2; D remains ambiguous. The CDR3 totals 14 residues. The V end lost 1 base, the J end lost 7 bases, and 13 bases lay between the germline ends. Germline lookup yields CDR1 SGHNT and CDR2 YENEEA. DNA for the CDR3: TGTGCCAGCAGCTTAGTCCCGGGGATAAGTGGCTACACCTTC. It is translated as CASSLVPGISGYTF.

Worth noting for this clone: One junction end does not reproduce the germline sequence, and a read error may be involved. The CDR3 reads CASSLSTGNEQYF. For the CDR3, the DNA is TGTGCTAGCAGCTTATCGACAGGGAACGAGCAGTACTTC. This chain links TRBV7-7 with TRBJ2-7; 7 nucleotides match TRBD1. Germline CDR1 reads SSHAT; CDR2 reads FNYEAQ (reference sequence). This CDR3 has 13 amino acids.

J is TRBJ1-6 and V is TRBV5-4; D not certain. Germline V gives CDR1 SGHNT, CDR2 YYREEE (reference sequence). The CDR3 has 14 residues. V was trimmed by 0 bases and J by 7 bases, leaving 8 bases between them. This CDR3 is CASSLGLINSPLHF. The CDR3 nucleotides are TGTGCCAGCAGCTTGGGCCTGATCAATTCACCCCTCCACTTT.

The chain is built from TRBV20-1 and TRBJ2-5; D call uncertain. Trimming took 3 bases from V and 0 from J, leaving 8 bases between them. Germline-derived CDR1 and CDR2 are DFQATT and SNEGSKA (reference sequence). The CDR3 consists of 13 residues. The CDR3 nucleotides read TGCAGTGCTAGTGGCCAGAACCAAGAGACCCAGTACTTC. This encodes CSASGQNQETQYF.

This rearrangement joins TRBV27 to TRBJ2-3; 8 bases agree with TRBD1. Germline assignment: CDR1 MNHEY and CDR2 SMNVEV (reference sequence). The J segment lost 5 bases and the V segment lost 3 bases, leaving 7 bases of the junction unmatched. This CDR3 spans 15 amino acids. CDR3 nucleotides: TGTGCCAGCAGTTTGGACAGGGTAAATTTAGATACGCAGTATTTT. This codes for CASSLDRVNLDTQYF.

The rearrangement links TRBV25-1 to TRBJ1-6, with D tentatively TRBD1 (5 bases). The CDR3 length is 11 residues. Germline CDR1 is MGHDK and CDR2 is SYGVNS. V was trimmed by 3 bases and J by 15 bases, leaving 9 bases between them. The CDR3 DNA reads TGTGCCAGCAGTGAGGGAGACAGCCTCCACTTT. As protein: CASSEGDSLHF.

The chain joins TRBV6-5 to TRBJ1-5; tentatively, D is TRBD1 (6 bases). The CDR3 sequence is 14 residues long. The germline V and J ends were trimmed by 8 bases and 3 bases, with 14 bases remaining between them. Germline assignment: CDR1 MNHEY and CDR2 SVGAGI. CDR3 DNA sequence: TGTGCCAGCCTCTGGACAGCCAACAATCAGCCCCAGCATTTT. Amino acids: CASLWTANNQPQHF.

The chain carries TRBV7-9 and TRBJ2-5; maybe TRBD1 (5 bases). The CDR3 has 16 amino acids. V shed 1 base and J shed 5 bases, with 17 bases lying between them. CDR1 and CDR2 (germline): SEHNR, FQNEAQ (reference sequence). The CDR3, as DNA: TGTGCCAGCAGCTTAGAGGCTGGCAGGGTGTATGAGACCCAGTACTTC. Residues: CASSLEAGRVYETQYF.

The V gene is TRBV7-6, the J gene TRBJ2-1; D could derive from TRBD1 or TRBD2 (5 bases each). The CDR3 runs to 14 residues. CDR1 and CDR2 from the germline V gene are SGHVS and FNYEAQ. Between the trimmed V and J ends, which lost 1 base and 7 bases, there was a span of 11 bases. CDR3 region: CASSLVGERNEQFF. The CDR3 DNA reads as TGTGCCAGCAGCTTAGTGGGGGAGCGTAATGAGCAGTTCTTC.

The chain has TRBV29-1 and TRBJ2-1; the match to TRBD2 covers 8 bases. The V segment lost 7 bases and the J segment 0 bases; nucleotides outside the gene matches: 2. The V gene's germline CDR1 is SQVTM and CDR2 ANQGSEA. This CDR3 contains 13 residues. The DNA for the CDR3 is TGCAGCGCAGCGGGAGCCTCCTACAATGAGCAGTTCTTC. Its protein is CSAAGASYNEQFF.

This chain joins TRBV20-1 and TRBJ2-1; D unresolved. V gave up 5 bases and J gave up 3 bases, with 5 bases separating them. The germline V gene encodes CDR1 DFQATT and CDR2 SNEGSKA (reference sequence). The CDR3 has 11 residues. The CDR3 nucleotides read TGCAGTGCTTCTCGCTACAATGAGCAGTTCTTC. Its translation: CSASRYNEQFF.

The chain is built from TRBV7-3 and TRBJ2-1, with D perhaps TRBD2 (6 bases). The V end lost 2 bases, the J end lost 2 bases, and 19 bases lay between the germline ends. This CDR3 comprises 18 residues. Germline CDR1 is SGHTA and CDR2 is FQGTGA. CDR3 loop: CASSLGGSGASPYNEQFF. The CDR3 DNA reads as TGTGCCAGCAGCTTAGGTGGGTCGGGAGCGTCACCCTACAATGAGCAGTTCTTC.

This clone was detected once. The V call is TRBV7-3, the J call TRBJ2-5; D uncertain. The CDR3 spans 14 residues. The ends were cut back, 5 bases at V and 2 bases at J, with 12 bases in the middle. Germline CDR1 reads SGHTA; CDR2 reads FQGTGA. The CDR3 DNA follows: TGTGCCAGCAGCCCGGGTGGCAGACAAGAGACCCAGTACTTC. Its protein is CASSPGGRQETQYF.

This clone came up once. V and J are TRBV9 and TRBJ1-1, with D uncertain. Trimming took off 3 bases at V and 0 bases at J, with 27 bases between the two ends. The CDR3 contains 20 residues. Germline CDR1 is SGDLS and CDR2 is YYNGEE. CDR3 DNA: TGTGCCAGCAGCGCACTCGGGTTCGGGCGTCCCGCCTTTATGAACACTGAAGCTTTCTTT. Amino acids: CASSALGFGRPAFMNTEAFF. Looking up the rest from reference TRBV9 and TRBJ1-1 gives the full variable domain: DSGVTQTPKHLITATGQRVTLRCSPRSGDLSVYWYQQSLDQGLQFLIQYYNGEERAKGNILERFSAQQFPDLHSELNLSSLELGDSALYFCASSALGFGRPAFMNTEAFFGQGTRLTVV.

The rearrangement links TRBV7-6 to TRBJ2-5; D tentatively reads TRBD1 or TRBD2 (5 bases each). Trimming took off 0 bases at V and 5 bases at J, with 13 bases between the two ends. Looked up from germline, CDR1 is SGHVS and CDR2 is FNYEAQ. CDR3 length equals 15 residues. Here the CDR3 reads CASSLALRGSETQYF. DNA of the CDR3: TGTGCCAGCAGCTTAGCTTTGAGGGGCTCGGAGACCCAGTACTTC.

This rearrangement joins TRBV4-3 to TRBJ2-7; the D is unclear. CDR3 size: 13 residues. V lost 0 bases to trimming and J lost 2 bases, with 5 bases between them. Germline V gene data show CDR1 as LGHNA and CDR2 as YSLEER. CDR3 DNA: TGCGCCAGCAGCCAAGATCGCCCCTACGAGCAGTACTTC. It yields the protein CASSQDRPYEQYF.

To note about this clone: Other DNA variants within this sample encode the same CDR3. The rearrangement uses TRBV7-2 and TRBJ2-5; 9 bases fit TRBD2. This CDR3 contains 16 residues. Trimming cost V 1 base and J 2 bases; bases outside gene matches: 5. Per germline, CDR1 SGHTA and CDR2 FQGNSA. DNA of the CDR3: TGTGCCAGCAGCTTAGGTAGCGGGGGCGGGCAAGAGACCCAGTACTTC. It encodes CASSLGSGGGQETQYF.

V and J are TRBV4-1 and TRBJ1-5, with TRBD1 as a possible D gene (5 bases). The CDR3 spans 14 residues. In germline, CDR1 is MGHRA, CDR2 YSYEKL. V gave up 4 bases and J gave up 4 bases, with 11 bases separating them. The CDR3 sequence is CASSPGTGNQPQHF. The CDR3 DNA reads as TGCGCCAGCAGCCCAGGGACGGGGAATCAGCCCCAGCATTTT.